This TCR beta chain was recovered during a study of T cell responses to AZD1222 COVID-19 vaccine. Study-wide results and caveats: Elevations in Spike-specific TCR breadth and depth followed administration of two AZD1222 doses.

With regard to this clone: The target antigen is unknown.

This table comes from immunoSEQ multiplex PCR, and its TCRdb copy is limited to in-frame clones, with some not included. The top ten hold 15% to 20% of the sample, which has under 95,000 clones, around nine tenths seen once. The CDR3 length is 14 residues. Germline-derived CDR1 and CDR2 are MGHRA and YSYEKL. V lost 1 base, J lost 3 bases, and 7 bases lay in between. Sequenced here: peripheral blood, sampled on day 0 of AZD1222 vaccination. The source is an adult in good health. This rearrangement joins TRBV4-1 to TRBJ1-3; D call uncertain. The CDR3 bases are TGCGCCAGCAGCCAAGGGGCGAGTGGAAACACCATATATTTT. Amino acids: CASSQGASGNTIYF.